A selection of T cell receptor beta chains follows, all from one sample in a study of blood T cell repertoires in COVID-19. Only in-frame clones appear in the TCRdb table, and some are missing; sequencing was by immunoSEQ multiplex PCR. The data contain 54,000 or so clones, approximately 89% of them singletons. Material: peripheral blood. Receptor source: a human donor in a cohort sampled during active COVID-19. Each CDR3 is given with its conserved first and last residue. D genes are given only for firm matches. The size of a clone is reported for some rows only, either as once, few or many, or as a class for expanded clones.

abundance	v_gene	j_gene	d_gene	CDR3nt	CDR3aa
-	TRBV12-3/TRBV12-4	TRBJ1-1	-	TGTGCCAGCCTGTGGAGGGTGGACACTGAAGCTTTCTTT	CASLWRVDTEAFF
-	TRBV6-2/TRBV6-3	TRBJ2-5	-	TGTGCCAGCAGTTATTTGGTAACACAAGAGACCCAGTACTTC	CASSYLVTQETQYF
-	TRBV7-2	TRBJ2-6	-	TGTGCCAGCAGCTTTAACTACATTTACTCTGGGGCCAACGTCCTGACTTTC	CASSFNYIYSGANVLTF
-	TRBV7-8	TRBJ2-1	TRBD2	TGTGCCGGAAGGCGCGGGAGCTCCTACAATGAGCAGTTCTTC	CAGRRGSSYNEQFF
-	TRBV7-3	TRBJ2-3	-	TGTGCCAGCAGTCGTAACACAGCGGGAGATACGCAGTATTTT	CASSRNTAGDTQYF
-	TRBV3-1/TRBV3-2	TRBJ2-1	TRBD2	TGTGCCAGCAGCCCTGAACGGGCTAGCGGGAGAGACAATGAGCAGTTCTTC	CASSPERASGRDNEQFF
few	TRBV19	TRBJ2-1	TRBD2	TGTGCCAGTAGTATCAGGACTAGCGGGAGAATAGTTGGGAATGAGCAGTTCTTC	CASSIRTSGRIVGNEQFF
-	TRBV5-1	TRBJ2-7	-	TGCGCCAGCAGCTTTGGTAGCGGTTACGAGCAGTACTTC	CASSFGSGYEQYF
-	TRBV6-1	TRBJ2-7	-	TGTGCCAGCAGTGACAGGGGGGCCCTTAAGAGCTCCTACGAGCAGTACTTC	CASSDRGALKSSYEQYF
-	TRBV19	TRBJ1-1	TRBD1	TGTGCCAGTCAGAACCGGGACAGGGGTGGCACTGAAGCTTTCTTT	CASQNRDRGGTEAFF
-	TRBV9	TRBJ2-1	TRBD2	TGTGCCAGCAGCTCCAGAGGGACTAGCGGGATCAATGAGCAGTTCTTC	CASSSRGTSGINEQFF
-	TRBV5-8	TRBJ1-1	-	TGTGCCAGCAGCTTGCATCGGGGGGTCCCCACTGAAGCTTTCTTT	CASSLHRGVPTEAFF
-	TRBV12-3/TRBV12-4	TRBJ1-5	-	TGTGCCAGCAGTTTACTTAGCAATCAGCCCCAGCATTTT	CASSLLSNQPQHF
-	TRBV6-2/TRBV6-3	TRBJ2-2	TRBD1	TGTGCCAGCAGTTTCTCTCCGGGACAGGGGGTTTCCGGGGAGCTGTTTTTT	CASSFSPGQGVSGELFF
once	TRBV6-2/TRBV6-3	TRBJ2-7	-	TGTGCCAGCAGTTACGCGGCGGGGGCGACCTACGAGCAGTACTTC	CASSYAAGATYEQYF
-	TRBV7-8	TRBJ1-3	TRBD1	TGTGCCAGCAGCTTCGGGGACAGGGGGACTGGAAACACCATATATTTT	CASSFGDRGTGNTIYF
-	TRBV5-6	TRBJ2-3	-	TGTGCCAGCAGCTTAACAGGAGATACGCAGTATTTT	CASSLTGDTQYF
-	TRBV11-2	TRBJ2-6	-	TGTGCCAGCAGCTCAGGGTCCACTGGGGCCAACGTCCTGACTTTC	CASSSGSTGANVLTF
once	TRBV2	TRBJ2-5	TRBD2	TGTGCCAGCAGTATAACTAGCGGGGGTTCAGAGACCCAGTACTTC	CASSITSGGSETQYF
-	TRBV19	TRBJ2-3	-	TGTGCCAGTAGTAACACCCCTGGAGGAGATACGCAGTATTTT	CASSNTPGGDTQYF
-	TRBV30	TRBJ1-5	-	TGTGCCTGGCAAGAGGGGGGCAATCAGCCCCAGCATTTT	CAWQEGGNQPQHF
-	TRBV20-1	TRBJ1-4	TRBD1	TGCAGTGCTAGTGCGGCCAGGGGGTTTGGGGAACTGTTTTTT	CSASAARGFGELFF
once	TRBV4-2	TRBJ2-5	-	TGTGCCAGCAGCCAAGTATCGAGCGTAGCGGAGACCCAGTACTTC	CASSQVSSVAETQYF
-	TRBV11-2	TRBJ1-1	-	TGTGCCAGCAGCTTAGGGTACAGGCACACTGAAGCTTTCTTT	CASSLGYRHTEAFF
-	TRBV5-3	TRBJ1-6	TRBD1	TGTGCCAGAAGCAATCGGGACAGTGATTCACCCCTCCACTTT	CARSNRDSDSPLHF
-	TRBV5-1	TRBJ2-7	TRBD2	TGCGCCAGCAGCTATAGCGGGAGGAGCTCCTACGAGCAGTACTTC	CASSYSGRSSYEQYF
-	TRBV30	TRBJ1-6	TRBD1	TGTGCCTGGAGACAGGGGGGGCTTGGTTCACCCCTCCACTTT	CAWRQGGLGSPLHF
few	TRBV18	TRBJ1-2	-	TGTGCCAGCTCACCCGCCGCGGATAGCAACTATGGCTACACCTTC	CASSPAADSNYGYTF
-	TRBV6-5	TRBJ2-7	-	TGTGCCAGCAGACCTCCCGGAGGGTTCCAAATCGAGCAGTACTTC	CASRPPGGFQIEQYF
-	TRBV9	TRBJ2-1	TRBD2	TGTGCCAGCAGCGTAAGAGTAGCGGGGGCTAATGAGCAGTTCTTC	CASSVRVAGANEQFF
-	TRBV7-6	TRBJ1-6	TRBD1	TGTGCCAGCAGCCTCACAGGGGGCAACGGGGGGAATTCACCCCTCCACTTT	CASSLTGGNGGNSPLHF
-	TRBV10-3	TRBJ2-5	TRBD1	TGTGCCATCAGTGAGACCGGGACAGGGGGTGAGACCCAGTACTTC	CAISETGTGGETQYF
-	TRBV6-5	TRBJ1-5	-	TGTGCCAGCAGGACTGGAGGAAGCCGCAATCAGCCCCAGCATTTT	CASRTGGSRNQPQHF
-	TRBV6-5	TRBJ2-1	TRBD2	TGTGCCAGCAGGCCAGGGGGGTCCTCCGGGACTAGCACGTTCTTC	CASRPGGSSGTSTFF
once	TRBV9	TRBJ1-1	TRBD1	TGTGCCAGCAGCGTGGGACAGAGGAACACTGAAGCTTTCTTT	CASSVGQRNTEAFF